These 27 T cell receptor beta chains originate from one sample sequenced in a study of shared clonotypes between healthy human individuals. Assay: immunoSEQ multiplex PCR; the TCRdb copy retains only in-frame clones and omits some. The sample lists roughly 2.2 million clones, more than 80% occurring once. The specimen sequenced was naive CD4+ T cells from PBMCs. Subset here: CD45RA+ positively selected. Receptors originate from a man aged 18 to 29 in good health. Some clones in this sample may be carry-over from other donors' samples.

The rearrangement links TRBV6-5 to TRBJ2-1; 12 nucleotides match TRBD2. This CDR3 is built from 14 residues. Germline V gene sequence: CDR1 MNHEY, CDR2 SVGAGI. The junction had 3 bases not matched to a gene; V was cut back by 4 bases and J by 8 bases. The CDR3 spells CASSSTSGSYEQFF. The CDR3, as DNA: TGTGCCAGCAGTTCGACTAGCGGGAGCTATGAGCAGTTCTTC.

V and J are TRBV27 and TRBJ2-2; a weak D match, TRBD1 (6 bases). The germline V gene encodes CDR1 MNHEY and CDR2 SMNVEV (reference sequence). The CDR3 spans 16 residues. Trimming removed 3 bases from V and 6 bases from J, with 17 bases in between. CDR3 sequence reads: CASSFPIQGAAGELFF. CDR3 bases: TGTGCCAGCAGTTTCCCCATACAGGGCGCCGCCGGGGAGCTGTTTTTT.

The CDR3 loop reads CASIDRESAYF. The CDR3, as DNA: TGTGCCAGCATCGACCGGGAGTCGGCGTACTTC. J is TRBJ2-7 and V is TRBV6-5, with D perhaps matching TRBD2 (6 bases). The germline V gene encodes CDR1 MNHEY and CDR2 SVGAGI. The length of the CDR3 is 11 residues. Between the trimmed V and J ends, which lost 7 bases and 12 bases, there was a span of 16 bases.

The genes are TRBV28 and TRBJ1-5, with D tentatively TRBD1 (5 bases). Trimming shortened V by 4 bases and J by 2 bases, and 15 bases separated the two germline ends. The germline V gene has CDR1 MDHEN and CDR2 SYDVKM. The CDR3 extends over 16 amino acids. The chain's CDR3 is CASSSAGWGGNQPQHF. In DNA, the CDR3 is TGTGCCAGCAGTTCCGCGGGGTGGGGGGGCAATCAGCCCCAGCATTTT.

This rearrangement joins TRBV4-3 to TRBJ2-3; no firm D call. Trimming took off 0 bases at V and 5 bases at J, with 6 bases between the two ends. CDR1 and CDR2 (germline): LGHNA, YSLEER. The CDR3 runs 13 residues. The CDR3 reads CASSQDWEDTQYF. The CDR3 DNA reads TGCGCCAGCAGCCAAGATTGGGAAGATACGCAGTATTTT.

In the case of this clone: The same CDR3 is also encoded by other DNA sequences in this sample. CDR3 amino acids: CASSNRATNEKLFF. Here the CDR3 DNA reads TGTGCCAGTAGTAACCGAGCAACTAATGAAAAACTGTTTTTT. This chain joins TRBV19 and TRBJ1-4; D is undetermined. V lost 4 bases to trimming and J lost 0 bases, with 6 bases between them. This CDR3 spans 14 amino acids. CDR1 is LNHDA and CDR2 is SQIVND in the germline V gene (reference sequence).

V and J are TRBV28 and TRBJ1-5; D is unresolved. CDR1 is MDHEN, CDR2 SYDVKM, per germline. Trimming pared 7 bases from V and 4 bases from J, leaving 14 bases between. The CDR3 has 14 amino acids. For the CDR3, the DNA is TGTGCCAGCACTAGGAACCTGGGGAATCAGCCCCAGCATTTT. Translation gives CASTRNLGNQPQHF. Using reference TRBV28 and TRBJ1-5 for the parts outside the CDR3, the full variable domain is DVKVTQSSRYLVKRTGEKVFLECVQDMDHENMFWYRQDPGLGLRLIYFSYDVKMKEKGDIPEGYSVSREKKERFSLILESASTNQTSMYLCASTRNLGNQPQHFGDGTRLSIL.

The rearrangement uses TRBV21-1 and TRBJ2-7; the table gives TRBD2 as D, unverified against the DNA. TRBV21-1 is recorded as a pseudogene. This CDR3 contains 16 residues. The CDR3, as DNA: TGTGCCAGCAGCAAAGAGGGAGGACGCCCGCCCTACGAGCAGTACTTC. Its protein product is CASSKEGGRPPYEQYF.

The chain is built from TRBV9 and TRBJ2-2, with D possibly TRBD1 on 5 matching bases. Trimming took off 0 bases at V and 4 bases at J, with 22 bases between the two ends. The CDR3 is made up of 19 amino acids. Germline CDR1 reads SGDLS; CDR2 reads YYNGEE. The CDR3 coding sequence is TGTGCCAGCAGCGTAGCCGACAGCCTTAGAGGATTACCCACCGGGGAGCTGTTTTTT. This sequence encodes CASSVADSLRGLPTGELFF.

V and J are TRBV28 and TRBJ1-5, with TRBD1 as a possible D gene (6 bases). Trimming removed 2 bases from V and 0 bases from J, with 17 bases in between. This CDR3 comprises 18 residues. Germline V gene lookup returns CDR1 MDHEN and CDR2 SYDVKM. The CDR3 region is CASSLGLLRGSSNQPQHF. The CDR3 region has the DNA TGTGCCAGCAGTTTAGGTCTACTAAGGGGGAGTAGCAATCAGCCCCAGCATTTT.

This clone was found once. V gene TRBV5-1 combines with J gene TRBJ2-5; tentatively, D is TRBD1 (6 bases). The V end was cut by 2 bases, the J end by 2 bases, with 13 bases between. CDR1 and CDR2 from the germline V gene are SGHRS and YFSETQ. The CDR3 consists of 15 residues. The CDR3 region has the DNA TGCGCCAGCAGCTTACCAACACAGGGACAAGAGACCCAGTACTTC. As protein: CASSLPTQGQETQYF. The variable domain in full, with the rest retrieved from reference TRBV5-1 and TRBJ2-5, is KAGVTQTPRYLIKTRGQQVTLSCSPISGHRSVSWYQQTPGQGLQFLFEYFSETQRNKGNFPGRFSGRQFSNSRSEMNVSTLELGDSALYLCASSLPTQGQETQYFGPGTRLLVL.

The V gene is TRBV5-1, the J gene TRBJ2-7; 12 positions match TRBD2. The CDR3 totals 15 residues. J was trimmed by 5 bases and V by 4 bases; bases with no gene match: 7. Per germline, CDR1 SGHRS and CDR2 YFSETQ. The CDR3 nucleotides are TGCGCCAGCAGCCAGGTGGCTAGCGGGAGGGACGAGCAGTACTTC. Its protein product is CASSQVASGRDEQYF.

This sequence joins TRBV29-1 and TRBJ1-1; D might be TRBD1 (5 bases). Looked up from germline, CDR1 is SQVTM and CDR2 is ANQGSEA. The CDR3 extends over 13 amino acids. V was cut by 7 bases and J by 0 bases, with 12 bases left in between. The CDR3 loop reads CSAGPRMNTEAFF. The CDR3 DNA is TGCAGCGCGGGGCCACGTATGAACACTGAAGCTTTCTTT. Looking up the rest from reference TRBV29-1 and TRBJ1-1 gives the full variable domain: SAVISQKPSRDICQRGTSLTIQCQVDSQVTMMFWYRQQPGQSLTLIATANQGSEATYESGFVIDKFPISRPNLTFSTLTVSNMSPEDSSIYLCSAGPRMNTEAFFGQGTRLTVV.

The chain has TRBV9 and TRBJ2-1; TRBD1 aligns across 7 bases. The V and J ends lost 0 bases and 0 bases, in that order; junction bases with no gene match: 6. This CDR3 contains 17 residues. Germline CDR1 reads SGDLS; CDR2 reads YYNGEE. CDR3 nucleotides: TGTGCCAGCAGCGTAGCTCAGGGGGTAGGCTCCTACAATGAGCAGTTCTTC. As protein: CASSVAQGVGSYNEQFF.

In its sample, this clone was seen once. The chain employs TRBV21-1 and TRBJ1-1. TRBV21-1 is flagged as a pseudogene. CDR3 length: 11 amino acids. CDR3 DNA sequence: TGTGCCACCCCCCGAAGCACTGAAGCTTTCTTT. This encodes CATPRSTEAFF.

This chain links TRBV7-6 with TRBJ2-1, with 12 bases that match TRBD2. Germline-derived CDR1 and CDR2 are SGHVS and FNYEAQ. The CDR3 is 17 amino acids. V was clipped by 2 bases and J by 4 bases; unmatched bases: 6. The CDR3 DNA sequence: TGTGCCAGCAGCTTAAGACTAGCGGGAGCAGAATACAATGAGCAGTTCTTC. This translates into CASSLRLAGAEYNEQFF.

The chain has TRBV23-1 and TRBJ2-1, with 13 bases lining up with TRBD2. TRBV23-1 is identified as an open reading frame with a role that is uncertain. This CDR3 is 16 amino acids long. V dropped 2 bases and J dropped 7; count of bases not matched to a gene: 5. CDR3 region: CASSQPTSGRWNEQFF. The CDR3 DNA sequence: TGCGCCAGCAGTCAACCGACTAGCGGGAGGTGGAATGAGCAGTTCTTC.

Here the CDR3 DNA reads TGCGCCAGCAGCCCGGGACTCCGCCCGGGTACGCAGTATTTT. This gives the protein CASSPGLRPGTQYF. The chain employs TRBV4-1 and TRBJ2-3, with D possibly matching TRBD2 (6 bases). Trimming pared 4 bases from V and 8 bases from J, leaving 16 bases between. CDR1 is MGHRA and CDR2 is YSYEKL in the germline V gene. The CDR3 consists of 14 residues.

In nucleotides, the CDR3 is TGTGCCAGCAGCGCACCGGGACAGGGGGCGCAGGGCTACACCTTC. Encoded protein: CASSAPGQGAQGYTF. This chain connects TRBV28 to TRBJ1-2, with 12 nucleotides matching TRBD1. Losses at the gene ends were 6 bases for V and 8 bases for J; bases not matched to a gene: 10. CDR3 size: 15 residues. The germline CDR1 and CDR2 sequences are MDHEN and SYDVKM.

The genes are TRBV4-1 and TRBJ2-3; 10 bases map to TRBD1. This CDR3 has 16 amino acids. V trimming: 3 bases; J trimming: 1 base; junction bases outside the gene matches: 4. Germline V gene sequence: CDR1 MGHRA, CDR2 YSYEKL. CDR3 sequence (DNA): TGCGCCAGCAGCCAGGCCGGGACAGGGGGCACAGATACGCAGTATTTT. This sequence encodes CASSQAGTGGTDTQYF.

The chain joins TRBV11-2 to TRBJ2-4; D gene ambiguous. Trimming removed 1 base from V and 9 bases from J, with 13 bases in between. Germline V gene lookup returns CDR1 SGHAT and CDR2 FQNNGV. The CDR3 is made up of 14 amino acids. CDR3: CASSLAGSAGIQYF. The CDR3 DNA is TGTGCCAGCAGCTTAGCCGGAAGTGCAGGCATTCAGTACTTC.

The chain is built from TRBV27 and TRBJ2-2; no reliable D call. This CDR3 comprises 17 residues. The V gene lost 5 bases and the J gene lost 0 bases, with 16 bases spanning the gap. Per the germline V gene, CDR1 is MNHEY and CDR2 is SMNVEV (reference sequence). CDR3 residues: CASSLPGLGTNTGELFF. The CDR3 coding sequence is TGTGCCAGCAGTCTCCCCGGTCTTGGTACGAACACCGGGGAGCTGTTTTTT.

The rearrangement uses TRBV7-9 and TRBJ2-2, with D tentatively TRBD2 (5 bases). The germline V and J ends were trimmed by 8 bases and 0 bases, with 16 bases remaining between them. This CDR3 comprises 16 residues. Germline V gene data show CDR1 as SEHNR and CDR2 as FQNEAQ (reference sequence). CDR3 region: CASERAVGTNTGELFF. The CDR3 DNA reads TGTGCCAGCGAGAGGGCCGTGGGAACGAACACCGGGGAGCTGTTTTTT.

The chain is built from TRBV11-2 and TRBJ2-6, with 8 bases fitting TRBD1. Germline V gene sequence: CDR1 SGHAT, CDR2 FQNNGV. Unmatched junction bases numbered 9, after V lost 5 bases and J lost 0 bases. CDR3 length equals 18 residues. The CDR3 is CASSRLNRGNSGANVLTF. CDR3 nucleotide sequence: TGTGCCAGCAGCCGGCTGAACAGGGGGAACTCTGGGGCCAACGTCCTGACTTTC.

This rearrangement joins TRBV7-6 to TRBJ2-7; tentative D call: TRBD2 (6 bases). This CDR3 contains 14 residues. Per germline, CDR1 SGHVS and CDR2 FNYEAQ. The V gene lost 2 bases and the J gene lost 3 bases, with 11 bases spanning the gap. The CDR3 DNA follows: TGTGCCAGCAGCTTAAGACCCGGGAGCTACGAGCAGTACTTC. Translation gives CASSLRPGSYEQYF.

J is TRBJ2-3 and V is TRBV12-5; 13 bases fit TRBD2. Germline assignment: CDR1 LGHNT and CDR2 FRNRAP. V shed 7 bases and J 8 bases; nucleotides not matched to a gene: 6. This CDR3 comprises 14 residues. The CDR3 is CASATSGGAVTQYF. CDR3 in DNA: TGTGCTAGTGCCACTAGCGGGGGGGCGGTTACGCAGTATTTT.

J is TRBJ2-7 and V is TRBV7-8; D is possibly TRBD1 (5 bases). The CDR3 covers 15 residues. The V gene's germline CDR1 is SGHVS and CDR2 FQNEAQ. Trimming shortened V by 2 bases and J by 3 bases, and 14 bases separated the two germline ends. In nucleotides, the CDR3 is TGTGCCAGCAGCTTATTAAAGGACAAGGTCTACGAGCAGTACTTC. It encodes CASSLLKDKVYEQYF.